Sequencing of this T cell receptor (beta chain) was carried out in a study of beta chain features in type 1 diabetes. Turning to the study itself: The patients were much like the healthy donors in age, gender and cell yields.

General study results and limits: The study found moderately but significantly shorter TCRB CDR3s in all four CD4+ subsets of Type 1 diabetes patients.

Turning to this clone: The antigen is unknown.

Of the isolated RNA, all was reverse transcribed, and so the sequenced material was expressed TCRB transcripts. Only in-frame clones appear in the TCRdb table, and some are missing; sequencing was by immunoSEQ multiplex PCR. The sample records more than 250,000 clones, roughly 13% being singletons. Only one heparinised blood draw was taken per donor, and its volume averaged roughly 0.12 L. Researchers reported sorting CD4+ naive, central memory, regulatory and stem cell-like memory cells via CD45RO/CCR7/CD25/CD127/CD95/CD27. The sequence came from a man aged 25 to 45 with type 1 diabetes. The sample was naive CD4+ T cells from blood.

The CDR3 region has the DNA TGTGCCAGCAGTTACGGGGCAGAGCAGCCCCAGCATTTT. This translates into CASSYGAEQPQHF. This chain joins TRBV6-5 and TRBJ1-5, with a weak D call TRBD1 (5 bases). Germline assignment: CDR1 MNHEY and CDR2 SVGAGI. The V gene lost 2 bases and the J gene lost 7 bases, with 9 bases spanning the gap. The CDR3 covers 13 residues.